Listed below are T cell receptor beta chains from one sample, sequenced in a study of T cell responses to AZD1222 COVID-19 vaccine. The method was immunoSEQ multiplex PCR; TCRdb's version includes in-frame clones alone and lacks a portion of them. The sample comprises about 180,000 clones, 90% of which are singletons, and 1.5% rests with the top ten. The material was peripheral blood, obtained on day 0 of AZD1222 vaccination. Receptors originate from an adult in good health. Each CDR3 is given with its conserved first and last residue. Fields, in order: V gene, D gene, J gene, clone size, CDR3 DNA, CDR3 protein. A D gene is named only where the DNA matches it firmly. Size values are once, few and many counts, or a class for expanded clones, and some rows have none.

>TRBV28|NA|TRBJ1-2|NA
TGTGCCAGCAGTTTGTTAACGAACTATGGCTACACCTTC
CASSLLTNYGYTF
>TRBV19|NA|TRBJ1-5|NA
TGTGCCAGTAGTATAAACGGGGGCGATCAGCCCCAGCATTTT
CASSINGGDQPQHF
>TRBV19|NA|TRBJ1-1|NA
TGTGCCAGTAGTCTCCAGGGGCTGGGGACTGAAGCTTTCTTT
CASSLQGLGTEAFF
>TRBV27|NA|TRBJ1-3|NA
TGTGCCAGCAGCCCAGGACGGAGAAACACCATATATTTT
CASSPGRRNTIYF
>TRBV2|TRBD1|TRBJ1-5|NA
TGTGCCAGCAGTGTACAGGGGGCAGCTCAGCCCCAGCATTTT
CASSVQGAAQPQHF
>TRBV11-2|TRBD2|TRBJ2-1|NA
TGTGCCAGCAGCTACCGGGGGGGCAATGAGCAGTTCTTC
CASSYRGGNEQFF
>TRBV14|NA|TRBJ2-1|NA
TGTGCCAGCAGCCGCCGGGACAATGAGCAGTTCTTC
CASSRRDNEQFF
>TRBV28|TRBD1|TRBJ1-3|NA
TGTGCCAGCAACCGGGACAGGGGCTCTGGAAACACCATATATTTT
CASNRDRGSGNTIYF
>TRBV10-2|NA|TRBJ1-5|NA
TGCGCCAGCAGTGCAACAGGGCTCAATCAGCCCCAGCATTTT
CASSATGLNQPQHF
>TRBV5-1|NA|TRBJ2-1|NA
TGCGCCAGCAGCTTGAAGTCGGGGGGCTCGGATGAGCAGTTCTTC
CASSLKSGGSDEQFF
>TRBV6-2/TRBV6-3|NA|TRBJ1-5|NA
TGTGCCAGCAGTTCCCCACCTTGGGGGGATCAGCCCCAGCATTTT
CASSSPPWGDQPQHF
>TRBV20-1|NA|TRBJ2-1|NA
TGCAGTGCTCGGACCGACAATGAGCAGTTCTTC
CSARTDNEQFF
>TRBV29-1|NA|TRBJ2-4|NA
TGCAGCGTAAGCGGGCAGAAAAACATTCAGTACTTC
CSVSGQKNIQYF
>TRBV7-2|NA|TRBJ2-5|NA
TGTGCCAGCAGCTTAGATCAGGGGCAAGAGACCCAGTACTTC
CASSLDQGQETQYF
>TRBV7-8|NA|TRBJ2-4|NA
TGTGCCAGCAGCTTAGCGGGGCCGCAAAACATTCAGTACTTC
CASSLAGPQNIQYF
>TRBV2|NA|TRBJ1-5|NA
TGTGCCAGCAGTGAAGGTTGGGGGCCCCAGCATTTT
CASSEGWGPQHF
>TRBV10-2|TRBD1|TRBJ1-1|NA
TGCGCCAGCAGAACAGGGTCAGGGGGAGGTACTGAAGCTTTCTTT
CASRTGSGGGTEAFF
>TRBV5-1|NA|TRBJ2-6|NA
TGCGCCAGCAGCTTTACCGGGGACTCTGGGGCCAACGTCCTGACTTTC
CASSFTGDSGANVLTF
>TRBV19|NA|TRBJ2-6|NA
TGTGCCAGTAGTATAGTACCCGAACCCGCCTCTGGGGCCAACGTCCTGACTTTC
CASSIVPEPASGANVLTF
>TRBV28|NA|TRBJ1-2|NA
TGTGCCAGCAGTTTAGAGGTTGGAGCAGGGCCATCCTTC
CASSLEVGAGPSF
>TRBV5-6|NA|TRBJ1-2|NA
TGTGCCAGCAGCTGGGGAATGGGGAATGGCTACACCTTC
CASSWGMGNGYTF
>TRBV28|TRBD2|TRBJ2-5|NA
TGTGCCAGCAGTTTGTGGCGGGGGGGCTTAGAGACCCAGTACTTC
CASSLWRGGLETQYF
>TRBV6-2/TRBV6-3|TRBD2|TRBJ2-3|NA
TGTGCCAGCCGCCCATGGCTAGCGGGGGGCCAAAGCACAGATACGCAGTATTTT
CASRPWLAGGQSTDTQYF
>TRBV11-2|NA|TRBJ2-5|NA
TGTGCCAGCAGCTCAGAGGAGGGAGAGACCCAGTACTTC
CASSSEEGETQYF
>TRBV28|NA|TRBJ1-5|NA
TGTGCCAGCAGGCGTTCGAAGGCGGTTAATAGCAATCAGCCCCAGCATTTT
CASRRSKAVNSNQPQHF
>TRBV28|TRBD2|TRBJ2-5|NA
TGTGCCAGCAACGGGGGGAGCCAAGAGACCCAGTACTTC
CASNGGSQETQYF
>TRBV5-5|TRBD1|TRBJ2-1|NA
TGTGCCAGCAGCTTGGACAGGGGACACAATGAGCAGTTCTTC
CASSLDRGHNEQFF
>TRBV9|NA|TRBJ1-4|NA
TGTGCCAGCAGCCCCCGGGCCGCGGGTGAAAAACTGTTTTTT
CASSPRAAGEKLFF
>TRBV3-1/TRBV3-2|NA|TRBJ2-2|once
TGTGCCAGCAGCCCCACCGCCGGGGAGCTGTTTTTT
CASSPTAGELFF
>TRBV28|NA|TRBJ1-3|NA
TGTGCCAGCGGCCTGGGGGCAGCTGGAAACACCATATATTTT
CASGLGAAGNTIYF
>TRBV11-2|NA|TRBJ1-1|NA
TGTGCCAGCAGCCCCCCGGGGGTACGTACTGAAGCTTTCTTT
CASSPPGVRTEAFF
>TRBV28|TRBD1|TRBJ2-3|NA
TGTGCCAGCAGTCCAACGACAGGGAGAGATACGCAGTATTTT
CASSPTTGRDTQYF
>TRBV3-1/TRBV3-2|NA|TRBJ2-7|NA
TGTGCCAGCAGCCGACCTGATGGATACTACGAGCAGTACTTC
CASSRPDGYYEQYF
>TRBV7-8|NA|TRBJ1-2|NA
TGTGCCAGCAGCTTATATTGGAAGAATTTGGGTGGCTACACCTTC
CASSLYWKNLGGYTF
>TRBV7-2|TRBD1|TRBJ1-4|NA
TGTGCCAGCAGCTTCAGGGACAGGGGTGAAAAACTGTTTTTT
CASSFRDRGEKLFF
>TRBV11-3|NA|TRBJ2-2|NA
TGTGCCAGCAGCTTAGGCGGCGGAATTAACACCGGGGAGCTGTTTTTT
CASSLGGGINTGELFF
>TRBV6-1|NA|TRBJ1-2|NA
TGTGCCAGCAGTGAAGCCCTAGCCACATCAGATGGCTACACCTTC
CASSEALATSDGYTF
>TRBV27|TRBD1|TRBJ2-7|NA
TGTGCCAGCAGCTCCGGGACAGACTACGAGCAGTACTTC
CASSSGTDYEQYF